Following are 25 T cell receptor beta chains from one sample sequenced in a study of memory CD4+ T cells and cytomegalovirus serostatus. The sort gate was single viable CD3+CD4+CD8-CD45RO+ cells for memory CD4+ T cells. Using immunoSEQ multiplex PCR, the repertoire was profiled, and TCRdb retains in-frame clones only, with some absent. Of about 54,000 clones detected, around 76% appear once; the ten largest clones hold more than 1.5%. Specimen: memory CD4+ T cells from blood. The receptors originated from an adult in good health and CMV-seronegative.

The J gene is TRBJ2-1, the V gene TRBV10-3; D is undetermined. This CDR3 region has 11 residues. CDR1 and CDR2 (germline): ENHRY, SYGVKD. Trimming stripped 10 bases from V and 4 bases from J, with 8 bases between. The CDR3: CASTMYNEQFF. The CDR3 DNA reads as TGTGCCAGCACAATGTACAATGAGCAGTTCTTC.

V usage is TRBV5-1 and J usage is TRBJ1-1; D remains unclear. V lost 5 bases to trimming and J lost 1 base, with 6 bases between them. This CDR3 is 12 amino acids long. The germline CDR1 and CDR2 sequences are SGHRS and YFSETQ. CDR3 protein: CASRDPNTEAFF. The DNA of the CDR3 is TGCGCCAGCAGGGATCCGAACACTGAAGCTTTCTTT. Filled out from reference TRBV5-1 and TRBJ1-1, the complete variable domain reads KAGVTQTPRYLIKTRGQQVTLSCSPISGHRSVSWYQQTPGQGLQFLFEYFSETQRNKGNFPGRFSGRQFSNSRSEMNVSTLELGDSALYLCASRDPNTEAFFGQGTRLTVV.

This clone is medium-sized (0.01 to 0.1%) in the sample. The V call is TRBV7-2, the J call TRBJ1-1; no firm D call. The V gene lost 4 bases and the J gene lost 2 bases, with 11 bases spanning the gap. The CDR3 spans 14 residues. Germline lookup yields CDR1 SGHTA and CDR2 FQGNSA. As DNA, the CDR3 is TGTGCCAGCAGCTCCCGGGTCAGCAACACTGAAGCTTTCTTT. This gives the protein CASSSRVSNTEAFF.

V and J are TRBV28 and TRBJ2-2, with TRBD2 identical over 13 bases. V lost 5 bases to trimming and J lost 1 base; unmatched junction nucleotides: 10. The V gene's germline CDR1 is MDHEN and CDR2 SYDVKM. CDR3 length equals 19 residues. The DNA of the CDR3 is TGTGCCAGCAGTAGAATCGGGGGACTAGCGGGACTGAACACCGGGGAGCTGTTTTTT. Translation: CASSRIGGLAGLNTGELFF.

This clone has only a few counts. V and J are TRBV2 and TRBJ2-3, with 12 bases that match TRBD2. The CDR3 is 17 residues long. CDR1 and CDR2 (germline): SNHLY, FYNNEI. Trimming removed 0 bases from V and 5 bases from J; junction bases left unmatched: 6. The DNA of the CDR3 is TGTGCCAGCAGTGAAGCGCTTCTAGCGGGGGGGCGAGATACGCAGTATTTT. Translating it yields CASSEALLAGGRDTQYF. The entire variable domain, with the rest obtained from reference TRBV2 and TRBJ2-3, is as follows: EPEVTQTPSHQVTQMGQEVILRCVPISNHLYFYWYRQILGQKVEFLVSFYNNEISEKSEIFDDQFSVERPDGSNFTLKIRSTKLEDSAMYFCASSEALLAGGRDTQYFGPGTRLTVL.

The V call is TRBV28, the J call TRBJ2-2, with 11 bases matching TRBD2. Germline assignment: CDR1 MDHEN and CDR2 SYDVKM. This CDR3 comprises 14 residues. The V and J ends lost 11 bases and 1 base, in that order; junction bases with no gene match: 3. Here the CDR3 reads CASGTSGNTGELFF. For the CDR3, the DNA is TGTGCCTCCGGGACTAGCGGGAACACCGGGGAGCTGTTTTTT.

This sequence joins TRBV6-5 and TRBJ2-7, with 7 bases aligning to TRBD1. Germline CDR1 is MNHEY and CDR2 is SVGAGI. This CDR3 contains 15 residues. V lost 6 bases, J lost 7 bases, and 15 bases stayed unmatched. The CDR3 is CASSLNTGVSGEQYF. Here the CDR3 DNA reads TGTGCCAGCAGCCTAAATACAGGGGTCTCCGGGGAGCAGTACTTC.

This rearrangement joins TRBV15 to TRBJ1-5; TRBD1 matches 7 bases. The V segment lost 5 bases and the J segment 6 bases; nucleotides outside the gene matches: 7. CDR1 LNHNV and CDR2 YYDKDF come from the germline V gene (reference sequence). This CDR3 region has 14 residues. The CDR3 here is CATSFLQGLQPQHF. The DNA of the CDR3 is TGTGCCACCAGCTTCTTACAGGGGCTTCAGCCCCAGCATTTT.

The CDR3 is CASRGPRWSYNEQFF. CDR3 coding DNA: TGTGCCAGCAGGGGACCCCGTTGGTCCTACAATGAGCAGTTCTTC. The chain uses TRBV28 and TRBJ2-1; the D gene could be TRBD1 or TRBD2 (5 bases each). CDR1 is MDHEN, CDR2 SYDVKM, per germline. The CDR3 loop spans 15 amino acids. Trimming took off 6 bases at V and 1 base at J, with 13 bases between the two ends.

V is TRBV18 and J is TRBJ1-4, with D tentatively TRBD1 (5 bases). Trimming removed 6 bases at V and 0 bases at J, with 8 bases between. Germline V gene sequence: CDR1 KGHSH, CDR2 LQKENI. CDR3 size: 14 residues. The DNA for the CDR3 is TGTGCCAGCTCGCCGGGGCCAACTAATGAAAAACTGTTTTTT. It yields the protein CASSPGPTNEKLFF.

This clone appeared a few times. The chain links TRBV4-3 to TRBJ2-2; the match to TRBD2 covers 7 bases. Germline values: CDR1 LGHNA, CDR2 YSLEER. The CDR3 runs 15 residues. V gave up 4 bases and J gave up 3 bases; unmatched junction bases: 5. The CDR3 spells CASSLGGIDTGELFF. DNA of the CDR3: TGCGCCAGCAGCCTCGGGGGGATCGACACCGGGGAGCTGTTTTTT.

The chain employs TRBV11-2 and TRBJ2-5, with a tentative D call TRBD2 (5 bases). The V gene's germline CDR1 is SGHAT and CDR2 FQNNGV. V lost 8 bases, J lost 3 bases, and 10 bases lay in between. The CDR3 contains 12 residues. CDR3 residues: CASLQAEETQYF. The CDR3, as DNA: TGTGCCAGCCTGCAAGCGGAAGAGACCCAGTACTTC.

The genes are TRBV4-1 and TRBJ1-2, with 7 bases aligning to TRBD1. With 0 bases clipped from V and 4 bases from J, the junction kept 5 bases outside the gene matches. Germline-derived CDR1 and CDR2 are MGHRA and YSYEKL. The CDR3 totals 15 residues. The CDR3 reads CASSQETGAAYGYTF. DNA of the CDR3: TGCGCCAGCAGCCAAGAAACAGGGGCGGCCTATGGCTACACCTTC.

The V call is TRBV2, the J call TRBJ2-3, with 11 bases fitting TRBD2. The CDR3 length is 15 residues. Trimming cost V 7 bases and J 6 bases; bases outside gene matches: 9. Germline CDR1 reads SNHLY; CDR2 reads FYNNEI. The CDR3 spells CASKGWTSGLDTQYF. DNA for the CDR3: TGTGCCAGCAAGGGTTGGACTAGCGGGCTGGATACGCAGTATTTT. Using reference TRBV2 and TRBJ2-3 for the parts outside the CDR3, the full variable domain is EPEVTQTPSHQVTQMGQEVILRCVPISNHLYFYWYRQILGQKVEFLVSFYNNEISEKSEIFDDQFSVERPDGSNFTLKIRSTKLEDSAMYFCASKGWTSGLDTQYFGPGTRLTVL.

J is TRBJ2-7 and V is TRBV5-5; D is unresolved. The CDR3 contains 14 residues. Germline assignment: CDR1 SGHKS and CDR2 YYEKEE (reference sequence). V was pared by 2 bases and J by 0 bases, with 9 bases between. CDR3 sequence: CASSLFPNSYEQYF. The CDR3 bases are TGTGCCAGCAGCTTATTTCCCAACTCCTACGAGCAGTACTTC.

V gene TRBV10-1 combines with J gene TRBJ2-7; a weak D match, TRBD2 (6 bases). Germline assignment: CDR1 WNHNN and CDR2 SYGVQD (reference sequence). This CDR3 has 15 residues. The V end was cut by 2 bases, the J end by 7 bases, with 18 bases between. CDR3 nucleotide sequence: TGCGCCAGCAGTGAGACCGGGAGCCCTACCCGGGAGCAGTACTTC. Residues: CASSETGSPTREQYF.

V usage is TRBV7-2 and J usage is TRBJ2-2, with D possibly matching TRBD1 (6 bases). Per the germline V gene, CDR1 is SGHTA and CDR2 is FQGNSA. CDR3 length: 15 residues. V was clipped by 3 bases and J by 6 bases, with 14 bases between them. CDR3 coding DNA: TGTGCCAGCAGCTTTTGGCAGGGGAGTGCCGGGGAGCTGTTTTTT. It yields the protein CASSFWQGSAGELFF.

The V and J genes are TRBV28 and TRBJ2-7, with D tentatively TRBD1 or TRBD2 (5 bases each). The V end lost 1 base, the J end lost 4 bases, and 17 bases lay between the germline ends. This CDR3 has 16 amino acids. Germline-derived CDR1 and CDR2 are MDHEN and SYDVKM. The CDR3 reads CASSLSPPAGTYEQYF. DNA for the CDR3: TGTGCCAGCAGTTTATCACCTCCGGCAGGGACGTACGAGCAGTACTTC.

This clone was recorded only once. The junction departs from germline at one end; a sequencing error may be responsible. V and J are TRBV2 and TRBJ1-2, with D maybe TRBD1 (5 bases). This CDR3 comprises 14 residues. Germline values: CDR1 SNHLY, CDR2 FYNNEI. CDR3 bases: TGTGCCAGCGGTGAGGGGACGTCCAACTATGGCTACACCTTC. This gives the protein CASGEGTSNYGYTF.

This clone was detected only a few times. The V gene is TRBV10-3, the J gene TRBJ1-4, with 7 bases aligning to TRBD1. The CDR3 sequence is 14 residues long. With V trimmed by 6 bases and J by 6 bases, 7 bases remained unmatched. The germline gives CDR1 ENHRY, CDR2 SYGVKD. The CDR3 DNA reads TGTGCCATCAGGAGACAGGGAACCGATGAAAAACTGTTTTTT. Translating gives CAIRRQGTDEKLFF.

The genes are TRBV7-8 and TRBJ2-3; the D is unclear. This CDR3 has 15 residues. V lost 0 bases and J lost 4, with 11 bases in between. Germline V gene lookup returns CDR1 SGHVS and CDR2 FQNEAQ. The DNA of the CDR3 is TGTGCCAGCAGCTTAGCGGTTCCACCACCAGATACGCAGTATTTT. Translated, it gives CASSLAVPPPDTQYF.

The chain couples TRBV7-2 to TRBJ1-2; 7 nucleotides agree with TRBD1. CDR1 is SGHTA and CDR2 is FQGNSA in the germline V gene. V trimming: 11 bases; J trimming: 6 bases; junction bases outside the gene matches: 12. The CDR3 is made up of 13 amino acids. CDR3 loop: CAGKGQVIDGYTF. As DNA, the CDR3 is TGTGCCGGTAAAGGACAGGTTATTGATGGCTACACCTTC.

The chain carries TRBV28 and TRBJ2-3, with D perhaps TRBD1 or TRBD2 (7 bases each). CDR1 and CDR2 (germline): MDHEN, SYDVKM. The CDR3 sequence is 15 residues long. V was shortened by 4 bases and J by 5 bases, with 16 bases between the two germline ends. CDR3 bases: TGTGCCAGCAGTTCACAGGGGAGGGGGCAAGATACGCAGTATTTT. Its translation is CASSSQGRGQDTQYF.

This clone came up a few times. The chain links TRBV11-3 to TRBJ2-1; D is unclear. Germline values: CDR1 SGHNT, CDR2 YENEEA. Trimming stripped 1 base from V and 5 bases from J, with 9 bases between. The CDR3 totals 14 residues. CDR3 residues: CASSLGPRNNEQFF. CDR3 bases: TGTGCCAGCAGCTTAGGACCGAGAAACAATGAGCAGTTCTTC.

The V call is TRBV7-9, the J call TRBJ1-1; no definite D call. This CDR3 is 13 amino acids long. Germline V CDR1 and CDR2: SEHNR, FQNEAQ (reference sequence). V was clipped by 2 bases and J by 0 bases, with 4 bases between them. CDR3 sequence reads: CASSLSLNTEAFF. In nucleotides, the CDR3 is TGTGCCAGCAGCTTATCATTGAACACTGAAGCTTTCTTT.